The 23 T cell receptor beta chains below come from one sample, sequenced in a study of human thymus T cells. Method: immunoSEQ multiplex PCR; TCRdb's copy keeps in-frame clones and lacks some. Among some 40,000 clones listed, 94% were seen once. Material for sequencing was blood. These receptors originate from a boy under three years old with a congenital heart defect but otherwise immunologically healthy.

This clone has only one observation. The chain uses TRBV4-3 and TRBJ1-4, with 9 bases that match TRBD1. This CDR3 spans 15 amino acids. With V trimmed by 2 bases and J by 7 bases, 5 bases remained unmatched. The V gene's germline CDR1 is LGHNA and CDR2 YSLEER. The CDR3 is CASSQTTGGAEKLFF. CDR3 sequence (DNA): TGCGCCAGCAGCCAAACGACAGGGGGTGCTGAAAAACTGTTTTTT.

The chain couples TRBV7-9 to TRBJ2-3, with D unclear. Germline CDR1 SEHNR, CDR2 FQNEAQ (reference sequence). Trimming pared 1 base from V and 11 bases from J, leaving 10 bases between. The CDR3 is 12 amino acids. The CDR3 DNA reads TGTGCCAGCAGCTTAGTGGTTTGGGGGCAGTATTTT. Translating gives CASSLVVWGQYF.

This clone has only one observation. J is TRBJ2-5 and V is TRBV28, with 7 nucleotides matching TRBD1. V trimming: 5 bases; J trimming: 7 bases; junction bases outside the gene matches: 7. The CDR3 sequence is 13 residues long. Germline V gene sequence: CDR1 MDHEN, CDR2 SYDVKM. The CDR3 spells CASSDRVPATQYF. Here the CDR3 DNA reads TGTGCCAGCAGTGACAGGGTCCCAGCGACCCAGTACTTC.

This chain links TRBV10-1 with TRBJ1-6, with TRBD1 as a possible D gene (5 bases). In germline, CDR1 is WNHNN, CDR2 SYGVQD (reference sequence). Trimming shortened V by 3 bases and J by 5 bases, and 8 bases separated the two germline ends. This CDR3 has 14 residues. CDR3 sequence (DNA): TGCGCCAGCAGTGAAAGGGGAAATAATTCACCCCTCCACTTT. This gives the protein CASSERGNNSPLHF.

The rearrangement uses TRBV28 and TRBJ1-1, with 8 bases lining up with TRBD1. The germline V gene has CDR1 MDHEN and CDR2 SYDVKM. There are 11 residues in the CDR3. The V and J ends lost 3 bases and 9 bases, in that order; junction bases with no gene match: 0. CDR3 DNA sequence: TGTGCCAGCAGTTTCAGGGGGCAAGCTTTCTTT. The encoded protein is CASSFRGQAFF.

The chain employs TRBV5-1 and TRBJ1-1; D ambiguous. CDR1 is SGHRS, CDR2 YFSETQ, per germline. This CDR3 has 15 residues. V gave up 0 bases and J gave up 5 bases, with 14 bases separating them. The CDR3 sequence: CASSLEAREGTEAFF. In DNA, the CDR3 is TGCGCCAGCAGCTTGGAGGCCAGAGAAGGGACTGAAGCTTTCTTT.

This chain connects TRBV28 to TRBJ1-6; 8 bases map to TRBD1. The CDR3 runs to 16 residues. V dropped 7 bases and J dropped 6; count of bases not matched to a gene: 11. The V gene's germline CDR1 is MDHEN and CDR2 SYDVKM. The CDR3 here is CASTADRASSNSPLHF. CDR3 nucleotides: TGTGCCAGCACAGCGGACAGGGCTAGTAGTAATTCACCCCTCCACTTT.

The rearrangement links TRBV19 to TRBJ1-5, with D possibly TRBD1 on 6 matching bases. Looked up from germline, CDR1 is LNHDA and CDR2 is SQIVND (reference sequence). V was clipped by 6 bases and J by 7 bases, with 16 bases between them. This CDR3 is 14 amino acids long. CDR3 region: CASSPQGGRQPQHF. In DNA form, the CDR3 reads TGTGCCAGTAGCCCACAGGGCGGAAGGCAGCCCCAGCATTTT.

The chain is built from TRBV27 and TRBJ1-5, with a weak D call TRBD1 (5 bases). The CDR3 is made up of 15 amino acids. V lost 5 bases and J lost 2, with 13 bases in between. Germline assignment: CDR1 MNHEY and CDR2 SMNVEV (reference sequence). The CDR3 loop is CASSPEGRGNQPQHF. The CDR3, as DNA: TGTGCCAGCAGTCCCGAGGGCAGGGGCAATCAGCCCCAGCATTTT.

This chain uses TRBV7-2 with TRBJ2-3; 9 nucleotides agree with TRBD1. V shed 1 base and J 4 bases; nucleotides not matched to a gene: 0. The CDR3 extends over 14 amino acids. From germline, CDR1 is SGHTA and CDR2 FQGNSA. The CDR3 protein is CASSLGTGADTQYF. CDR3 coding DNA: TGTGCCAGCAGCTTAGGGACAGGGGCAGATACGCAGTATTTT.

The rearrangement uses TRBV9 and TRBJ1-2; perhaps TRBD1 as D (6 bases). V dropped 0 bases and J dropped 8 bases, with 11 bases sitting between them. The CDR3 is 13 residues long. Germline CDR1 reads SGDLS; CDR2 reads YYNGEE. CDR3 bases: TGTGCCAGCAGCGTAGACCCCAGGGGAGGCTACACCTTC. Translation gives CASSVDPRGGYTF.

This clone appeared once. This chain uses TRBV14 with TRBJ1-1; TRBD1 is a possible D gene (5 bases). The CDR3 totals 11 residues. CDR1 and CDR2 from the germline V gene are SGHDN and FVKESK. Deletions cut 4 bases from V and 8 bases from J, with 8 bases between. CDR3 bases: TGTGCCAGCAGCCGCGGACACGAAGCTTTCTTT. This translates into CASSRGHEAFF.

J is TRBJ2-1 and V is TRBV11-3, with D tentatively TRBD1 or TRBD2 (5 bases each). The CDR3 spans 14 residues. Germline-derived CDR1 and CDR2 are SGHNT and YENEEA. Trimming took off 5 bases at V and 6 bases at J, with 14 bases between the two ends. For the CDR3, the DNA is TGTGCCAGCAGCGCGGACGCCGGGGCCAATGAGCAGTTCTTC. Translation gives CASSADAGANEQFF.

J is TRBJ1-6 and V is TRBV7-2; a possible D gene is TRBD1 (6 bases). V was clipped by 1 base and J by 9 bases, with 16 bases between them. The CDR3 consists of 16 residues. In germline, CDR1 is SGHTA, CDR2 FQGNSA. Here the CDR3 DNA reads TGTGCCAGCAGCTTAGTAATGGGCAGGGGAGGTTCACCCCTCCACTTT. Protein: CASSLVMGRGGSPLHF.

The CDR3 coding sequence is TGTGCCAGCAGCTTAGGTGGGTTAACTACAGATACGCAGTATTTT. Residues: CASSLGGLTTDTQYF. The chain joins TRBV7-9 to TRBJ2-3; no firm D call. The length of the CDR3 is 15 residues. Per germline, CDR1 SEHNR and CDR2 FQNEAQ (reference sequence). Trimming removed 1 base from V and 3 bases from J, with 11 bases in between.

The chain recombines TRBV2 with TRBJ2-7; TRBD1 might be the D (6 bases). V dropped 3 bases and J dropped 0 bases, with 15 bases sitting between them. The germline gives CDR1 SNHLY, CDR2 FYNNEI. This CDR3 has 16 residues. CDR3 amino acids: CASSDNSYRASYEQYF. As DNA, the CDR3 is TGTGCCAGCAGTGATAACTCTTACAGGGCCTCCTACGAGCAGTACTTC.

The chain has TRBV28 and TRBJ2-7; no firm D call. Germline CDR1 and CDR2: MDHEN and SYDVKM. This CDR3 is 13 amino acids long. The V gene lost 1 base and the J gene lost 5 bases, with 9 bases spanning the gap. CDR3 sequence reads: CASSLSHKDEQYF. The CDR3 coding sequence is TGTGCCAGCAGTTTATCCCACAAGGACGAGCAGTACTTC.

The V and J genes are TRBV23-1 and TRBJ2-3, with TRBD2 as a possible D gene (5 bases). TRBV23-1 is an ORF; its function is uncertain. The CDR3 runs to 16 residues. V lost 2 bases and J 0 bases, leaving 12 bases between the germline ends. This chain's CDR3 is CASSQRLATSTDTQYF. The CDR3 DNA reads as TGCGCCAGCAGTCAACGGCTAGCAACGAGCACAGATACGCAGTATTTT.

The chain couples TRBV6-6 to TRBJ2-7, with 12 nucleotides matching TRBD2. The CDR3 contains 15 residues. Germline lookup yields CDR1 MNHNY and CDR2 SVGAGI (reference sequence). The trim removed 5 bases at V and 0 bases at J, leaving 2 bases unmatched. This CDR3 reads CASSQTSGGSYEQYF. The CDR3 DNA is TGTGCCAGCAGTCAGACTAGCGGGGGCTCCTACGAGCAGTACTTC.

The rearrangement links TRBV6-1 to TRBJ1-2; perhaps TRBD1 as D (6 bases). This CDR3 spans 12 amino acids. Trimming removed 4 bases from V and 4 bases from J, with 7 bases in between. Germline V gene data show CDR1 as MNHNS and CDR2 as SASEGT. This chain's CDR3 is CASSGTAYGYTF. CDR3 DNA sequence: TGTGCCAGCAGTGGGACAGCCTATGGCTACACCTTC.

The V call is TRBV9, the J call TRBJ2-1, with D perhaps matching TRBD1 (6 bases). The CDR3 loop spans 15 amino acids. Trimming shortened V by 1 base and J by 4 bases, and 12 bases separated the two germline ends. Germline assignment: CDR1 SGDLS and CDR2 YYNGEE. DNA for the CDR3: TGTGCCAGCAGCGTATCGGACAGCCTTTACAATGAGCAGTTCTTC. Its translation is CASSVSDSLYNEQFF.

This clone was seen only once. The rearrangement links TRBV28 to TRBJ1-1; no clear D gene. CDR3 length equals 11 residues. Trimming took off 8 bases at V and 0 bases at J, with 4 bases between the two ends. Germline loops: CDR1 MDHEN, CDR2 SYDVKM. CDR3 sequence (DNA): TGTGCCAGCTCAGTGAACACTGAAGCTTTCTTT. Translation gives CASSVNTEAFF.

This clone was seen more than once but under ten times. The J gene is TRBJ1-6, the V gene TRBV6-5; weak D call: TRBD1 (5 bases). The CDR3 covers 14 residues. The V gene's germline CDR1 is MNHEY and CDR2 SVGAGI. V was cut by 4 bases and J by 6 bases, with 10 bases left in between. In nucleotides, the CDR3 is TGTGCCAGCAGTTCGGGACGGCGTAATTCACCCCTCCACTTT. Translated, it gives CASSSGRRNSPLHF.